This T cell receptor (beta chain) was recorded in a study of cytomegalovirus exposure and HLA in healthy donors. Clones were sequenced by immunoSEQ multiplex PCR, and TCRdb holds only the in-frame ones, with some missing. The sample contains 100,000 to 150,000 clones, 75% to 90% of which appear only once. Source material: PBMCs. The TCR comes from a woman under 30 in good health and CMV-seronegative.

CDR3 sequence (DNA): TGTGCCAGTAGTATAGATTGGGCAGGGGGTCAGCCCCAGCATTTT. Translating it yields CASSIDWAGGQPQHF. The chain employs TRBV19 and TRBJ1-5; 7 bases align to TRBD1. CDR3 length: 15 residues. Per the germline V gene, CDR1 is LNHDA and CDR2 is SQIVND (reference sequence). V shed 0 bases and J 6 bases; nucleotides not matched to a gene: 5.